The T cell receptor (beta chain) described here comes from a study of T cell repertoires in cytomegalovirus infection. Study summary: The authors used CMV epitopes that were HLA-C-restricted (recently identified) and HLA-B-restricted (well studied). Matching HLA type, along with CMV infection, was indicated by public TCR beta signatures.

Concerning this clonotype: Its antigen is currently unknown.

TCRdb reanalysed the reads using MiXCR and keeps one entry per CDR3 protein. The top ten clones hold around 12% of a sample with 650,000 to 900,000 distinct CDR3 sequences, about 33% of them seen once. Notes on the study in general: CMV-specific HLA-C-restricted TCR beta clonotypes dominated the ex vivo response. Based on cumulative public TCR beta family frequency, carriers of CMV plus the relevant HLA were identified.

The junction had 4 bases not matched to a gene; V was cut back by 9 bases and J by 1 base. The length of the CDR3 is 13 residues. CDR1 is LNHNV, CDR2 YYDKDF, per germline (reference sequence). The material sequenced was cultured CD8+ T cells from PBMCs, taken from culture after CMV antigen stimulation. This receptor was taken from a human donor in good health (CMV status not recorded). Some clones in this sample may be carry-over from other donors' samples. The J gene is TRBJ2-7, the V gene TRBV15; 9 bases are a match to TRBD1. CDR3 DNA: TGTGCCACAACGGACAGGGGTTCCTACGAGCAGTACTTC. The encoded protein is CATTDRGSYEQYF. Combining the CDR3 with reference TRBV15 and TRBJ2-7 gives the whole variable domain DAMVIQNPRYQVTQFGKPVTLSCSQTLNHNVMYWYQQKSSQAPKLLFHYYDKDFNNEADTPDNFQSRRPNTSFCFLDIRSPGLGDTAMYLCATTDRGSYEQYFGPGTRLTVT.